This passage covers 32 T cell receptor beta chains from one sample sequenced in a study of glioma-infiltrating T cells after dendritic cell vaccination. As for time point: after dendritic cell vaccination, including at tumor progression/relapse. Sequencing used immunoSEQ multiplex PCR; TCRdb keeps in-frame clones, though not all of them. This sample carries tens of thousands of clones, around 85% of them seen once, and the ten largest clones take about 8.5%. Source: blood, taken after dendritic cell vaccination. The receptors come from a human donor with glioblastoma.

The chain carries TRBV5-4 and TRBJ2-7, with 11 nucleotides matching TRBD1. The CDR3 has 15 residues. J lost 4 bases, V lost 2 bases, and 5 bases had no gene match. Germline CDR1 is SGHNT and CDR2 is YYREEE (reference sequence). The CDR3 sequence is CASSFGTGGGYEQYF. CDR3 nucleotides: TGTGCCAGCAGCTTTGGGACAGGGGGGGGTTACGAGCAGTACTTC.

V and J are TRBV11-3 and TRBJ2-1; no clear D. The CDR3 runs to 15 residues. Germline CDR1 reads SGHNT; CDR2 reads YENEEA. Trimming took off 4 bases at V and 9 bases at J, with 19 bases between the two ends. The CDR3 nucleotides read TGTGCCAGCAGCTCCCTCTTGGGCTTCCCAACTGAGCAGTTCTTC. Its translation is CASSSLLGFPTEQFF. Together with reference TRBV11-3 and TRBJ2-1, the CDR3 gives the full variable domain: EAGVVQSPRYKIIEKKQPVAFWCNPISGHNTLYWYLQNLGQGPELLIRYENEEAVDDSQLPKDRFSAERLKGVDSTLKIQPAELGDSAVYLCASSSLLGFPTEQFFGPGTRLTVL.

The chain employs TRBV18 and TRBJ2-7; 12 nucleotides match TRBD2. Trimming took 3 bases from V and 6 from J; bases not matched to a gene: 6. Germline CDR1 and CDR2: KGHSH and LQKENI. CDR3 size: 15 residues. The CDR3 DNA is TGTGCCAGCTCACCCAGACTAGCGGGGGCTCTCGAGCAGTACTTC. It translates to CASSPRLAGALEQYF.

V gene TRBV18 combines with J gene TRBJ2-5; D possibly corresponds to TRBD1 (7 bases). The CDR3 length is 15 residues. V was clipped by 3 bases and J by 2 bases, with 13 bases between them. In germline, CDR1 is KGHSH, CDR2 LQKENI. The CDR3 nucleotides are TGTGCCAGCTCACCCCAGCAGGGGGGTCAAGAGACCCAGTACTTC. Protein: CASSPQQGGQETQYF.

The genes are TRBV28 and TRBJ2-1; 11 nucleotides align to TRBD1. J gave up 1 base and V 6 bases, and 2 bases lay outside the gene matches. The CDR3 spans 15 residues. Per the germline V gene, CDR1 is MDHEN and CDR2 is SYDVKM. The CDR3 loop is CASRGQGVSYNEQFF. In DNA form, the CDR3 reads TGTGCCAGCAGGGGACAGGGGGTTTCCTACAATGAGCAGTTCTTC.

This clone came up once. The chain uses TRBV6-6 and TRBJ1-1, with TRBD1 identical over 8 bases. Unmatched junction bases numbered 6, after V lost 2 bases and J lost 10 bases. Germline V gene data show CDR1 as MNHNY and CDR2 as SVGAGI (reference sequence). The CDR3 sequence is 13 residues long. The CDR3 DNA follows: TGTGCCAGCAGTTACGGGACAGGAGATGGAGCTTTCTTT. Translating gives CASSYGTGDGAFF.

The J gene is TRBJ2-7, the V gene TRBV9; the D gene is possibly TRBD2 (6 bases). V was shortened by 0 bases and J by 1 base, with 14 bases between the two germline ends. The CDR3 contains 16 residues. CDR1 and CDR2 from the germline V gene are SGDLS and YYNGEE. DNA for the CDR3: TGTGCCAGCAGCGTAGAAAGTAGCGGTAGTTCCTACGAGCAGTACTTC. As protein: CASSVESSGSSYEQYF.

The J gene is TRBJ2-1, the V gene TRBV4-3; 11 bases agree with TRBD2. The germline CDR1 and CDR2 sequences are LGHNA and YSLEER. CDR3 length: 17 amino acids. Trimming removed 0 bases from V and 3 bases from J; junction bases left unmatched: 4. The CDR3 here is CASSQDLAGGSYNEQFF. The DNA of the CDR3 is TGCGCCAGCAGCCAAGATCTAGCGGGGGGTAGCTACAATGAGCAGTTCTTC.

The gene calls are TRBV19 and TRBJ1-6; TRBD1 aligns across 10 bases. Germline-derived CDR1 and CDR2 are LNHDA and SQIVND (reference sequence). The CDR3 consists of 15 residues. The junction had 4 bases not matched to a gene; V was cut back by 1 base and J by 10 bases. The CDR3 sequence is CASSIAGQGGSPLHF. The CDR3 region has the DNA TGTGCCAGTAGTATAGCTGGACAGGGGGGGTCACCCCTCCACTTT.

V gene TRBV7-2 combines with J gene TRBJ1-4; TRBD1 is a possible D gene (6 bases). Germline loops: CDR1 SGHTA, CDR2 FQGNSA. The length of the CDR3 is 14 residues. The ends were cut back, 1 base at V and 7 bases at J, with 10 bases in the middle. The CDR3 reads CASSLDRASEKLFF. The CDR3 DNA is TGTGCCAGCAGCTTAGACAGGGCAAGTGAAAAACTGTTTTTT.

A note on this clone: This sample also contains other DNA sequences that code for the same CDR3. The CDR3 DNA reads TGTGCCAGCAGCCTAAGCTCCTACGAGCAGTACTTC. The encoded protein is CASSLSSYEQYF. This chain uses TRBV5-6 with TRBJ2-7; D uncertain. The CDR3 is made up of 12 amino acids. V lost 4 bases, J lost 0 bases, and 5 bases lay in between. CDR1 and CDR2 from the germline V gene are SGHDT and YYEEEE. Filled out from reference TRBV5-6 and TRBJ2-7, the complete variable domain reads DAGVTQSPTHLIKTRGQQVTLRCSPKSGHDTVSWYQQALGQGPQFIFQYYEEEERQRGNFPDRFSGHQFPNYSSELNVNALLLGDSALYLCASSLSSYEQYFGPGTRLTVT.

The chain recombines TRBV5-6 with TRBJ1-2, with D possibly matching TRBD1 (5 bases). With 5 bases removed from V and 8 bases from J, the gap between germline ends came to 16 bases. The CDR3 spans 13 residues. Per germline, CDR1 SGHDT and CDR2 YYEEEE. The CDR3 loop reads CASRNQGGRGYTF. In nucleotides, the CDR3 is TGTGCCAGCAGGAATCAGGGAGGTCGAGGCTACACCTTC. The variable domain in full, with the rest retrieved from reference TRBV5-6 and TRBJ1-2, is DAGVTQSPTHLIKTRGQQVTLRCSPKSGHDTVSWYQQALGQGPQFIFQYYEEEERQRGNFPDRFSGHQFPNYSSELNVNALLLGDSALYLCASRNQGGRGYTFGSGTRLTVV.

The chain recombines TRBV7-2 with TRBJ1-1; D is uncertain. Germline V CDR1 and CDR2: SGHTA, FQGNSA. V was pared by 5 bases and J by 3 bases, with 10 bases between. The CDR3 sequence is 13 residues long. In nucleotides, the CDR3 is TGTGCCAGCAGCAGACTCGTGGACACTGAAGCTTTCTTT. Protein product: CASSRLVDTEAFF.

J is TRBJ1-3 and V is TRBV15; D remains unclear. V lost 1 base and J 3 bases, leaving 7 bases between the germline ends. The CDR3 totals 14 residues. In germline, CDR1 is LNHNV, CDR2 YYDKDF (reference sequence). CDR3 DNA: TGTGCCACCAGCAGAGGAGGGTATGGAAACACCATATATTTT. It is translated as CATSRGGYGNTIYF.

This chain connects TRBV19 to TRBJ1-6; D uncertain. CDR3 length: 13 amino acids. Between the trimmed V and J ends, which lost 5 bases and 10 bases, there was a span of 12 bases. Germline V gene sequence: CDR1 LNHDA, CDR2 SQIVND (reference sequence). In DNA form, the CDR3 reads TGTGCCAGTAGTCACGAGGTCGAATCACCCCTCCACTTT. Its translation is CASSHEVESPLHF.

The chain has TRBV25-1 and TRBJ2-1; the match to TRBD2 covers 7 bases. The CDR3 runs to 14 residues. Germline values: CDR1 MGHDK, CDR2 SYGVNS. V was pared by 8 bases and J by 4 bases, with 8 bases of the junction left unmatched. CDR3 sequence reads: CASAGTGGYNEQFF. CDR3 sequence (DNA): TGTGCCAGCGCCGGGACCGGGGGGTACAATGAGCAGTTCTTC. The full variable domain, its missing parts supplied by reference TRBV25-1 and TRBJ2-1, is EADIYQTPRYLVIGTGKKITLECSQTMGHDKMYWYQQDPGMELHLIHYSYGVNSTEKGDLSSESTVSRIRTEHFPLTLESARPSHTSQYLCASAGTGGYNEQFFGPGTRLTVL.

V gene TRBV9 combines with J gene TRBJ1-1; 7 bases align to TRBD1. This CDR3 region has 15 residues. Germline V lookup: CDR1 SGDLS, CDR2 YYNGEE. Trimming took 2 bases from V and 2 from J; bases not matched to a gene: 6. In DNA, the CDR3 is TGTGCCAGCAGCGTGGAGGGGGCGGTCAACACTGAAGCTTTCTTT. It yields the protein CASSVEGAVNTEAFF.

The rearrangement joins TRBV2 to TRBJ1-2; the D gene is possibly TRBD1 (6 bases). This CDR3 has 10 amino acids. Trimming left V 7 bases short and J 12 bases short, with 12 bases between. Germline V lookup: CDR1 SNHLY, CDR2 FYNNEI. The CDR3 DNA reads TGTGCCAGCATTGGCAGGGGCGACACCTTC. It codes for CASIGRGDTF.

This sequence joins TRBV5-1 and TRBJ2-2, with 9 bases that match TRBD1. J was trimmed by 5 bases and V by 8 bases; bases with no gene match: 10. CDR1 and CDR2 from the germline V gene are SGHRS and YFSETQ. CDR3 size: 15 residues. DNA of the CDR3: TGCGCCAGTACACCGGCCGGGACAGGGACCGGGGAGCTGTTTTTT. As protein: CASTPAGTGTGELFF.

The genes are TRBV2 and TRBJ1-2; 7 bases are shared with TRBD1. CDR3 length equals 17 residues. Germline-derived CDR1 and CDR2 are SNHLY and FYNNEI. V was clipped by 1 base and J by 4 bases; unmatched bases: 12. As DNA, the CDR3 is TGTGCCAGCAGTGAAGAAGGGGCGGTTGGGACAGCCTATGGCTACACCTTC. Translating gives CASSEEGAVGTAYGYTF.

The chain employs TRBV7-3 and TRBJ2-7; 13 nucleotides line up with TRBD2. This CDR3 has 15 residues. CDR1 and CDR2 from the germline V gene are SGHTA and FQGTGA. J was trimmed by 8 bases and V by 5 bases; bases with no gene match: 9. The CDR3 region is CASSLRGLAGVKQYF. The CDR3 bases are TGTGCCAGCAGCCTACGAGGACTAGCGGGGGTTAAGCAGTACTTC.

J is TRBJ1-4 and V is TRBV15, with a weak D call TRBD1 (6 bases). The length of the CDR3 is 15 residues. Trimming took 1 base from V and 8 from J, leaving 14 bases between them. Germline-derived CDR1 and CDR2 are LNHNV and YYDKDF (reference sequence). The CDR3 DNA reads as TGTGCCACCAGCAGAGTTAGGGGGTTGGCGGAAAAACTGTTTTTT. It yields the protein CATSRVRGLAEKLFF.

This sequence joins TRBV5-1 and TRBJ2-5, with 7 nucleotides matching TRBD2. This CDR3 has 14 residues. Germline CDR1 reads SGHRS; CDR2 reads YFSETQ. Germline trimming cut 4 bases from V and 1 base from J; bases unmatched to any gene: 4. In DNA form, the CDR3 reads TGCGCCAGCAGCAAGACTAGCCGCCAAGAGACCCAGTACTTC. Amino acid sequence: CASSKTSRQETQYF.

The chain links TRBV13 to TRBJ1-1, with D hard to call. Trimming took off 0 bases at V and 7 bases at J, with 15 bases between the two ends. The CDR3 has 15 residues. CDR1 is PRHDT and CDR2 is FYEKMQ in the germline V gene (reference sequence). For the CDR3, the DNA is TGTGCCAGCAGCTTAGGCGGTAAGGGAGGCGATGAAGCTTTCTTT. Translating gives CASSLGGKGGDEAFF.

The CDR3 DNA reads as TGTGCTAGTGGTTCGTACAGGGAATCGAACACTGAAGCTTTCTTT. Its translation: CASGSYRESNTEAFF. The chain carries TRBV12-5 and TRBJ1-1; D possibly corresponds to TRBD1 (6 bases). The CDR3 spans 15 residues. Germline loops: CDR1 LGHNT, CDR2 FRNRAP. The V gene lost 4 bases and the J gene lost 1 base, with 13 bases spanning the gap. Full variable domain (rest looked up from reference TRBV12-5 and TRBJ1-1): DARVTQTPRHKVTEMGQEVTMRCQPILGHNTVFWYRQTMMQGLELLAYFRNRAPLDDSGMPKDRFSAEMPDATLATLKIQPSEPRDSAVYFCASGSYRESNTEAFFGQGTRLTVV.

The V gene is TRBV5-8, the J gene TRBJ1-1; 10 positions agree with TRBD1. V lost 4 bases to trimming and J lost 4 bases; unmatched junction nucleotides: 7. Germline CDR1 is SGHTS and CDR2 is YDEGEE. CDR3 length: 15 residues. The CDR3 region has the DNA TGTGCCAGCAGCCCGGGACAGGGGTTTTTCACTGAAGCTTTCTTT. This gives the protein CASSPGQGFFTEAFF.

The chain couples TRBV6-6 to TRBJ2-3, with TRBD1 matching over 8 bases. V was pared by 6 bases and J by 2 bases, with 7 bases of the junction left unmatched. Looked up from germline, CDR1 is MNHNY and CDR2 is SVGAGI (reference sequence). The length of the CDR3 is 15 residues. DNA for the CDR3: TGTGCCAGCAGCGCCGCAGGGGGCTTCACAGATACGCAGTATTTT. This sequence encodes CASSAAGGFTDTQYF.

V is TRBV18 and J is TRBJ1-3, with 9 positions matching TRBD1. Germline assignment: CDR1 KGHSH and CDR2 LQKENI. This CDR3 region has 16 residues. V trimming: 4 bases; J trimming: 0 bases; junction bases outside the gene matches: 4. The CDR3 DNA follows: TGTGCCAGCTCACGAGACAGGGGGTCCTCTGGAAACACCATATATTTT. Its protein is CASSRDRGSSGNTIYF.

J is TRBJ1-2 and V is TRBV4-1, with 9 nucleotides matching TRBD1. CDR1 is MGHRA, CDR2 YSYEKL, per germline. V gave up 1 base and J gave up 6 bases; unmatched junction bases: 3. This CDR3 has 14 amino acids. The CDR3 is CASSQGTGDNGYTF. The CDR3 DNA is TGCGCCAGCAGCCAAGGGACAGGGGATAATGGCTACACCTTC.

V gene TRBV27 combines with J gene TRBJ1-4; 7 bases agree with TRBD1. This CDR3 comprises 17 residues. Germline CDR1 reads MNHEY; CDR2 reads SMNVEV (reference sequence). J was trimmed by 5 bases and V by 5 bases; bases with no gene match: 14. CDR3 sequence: CASSARTGVRRNEKLFF. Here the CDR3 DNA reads TGTGCCAGCAGTGCCCGTACAGGGGTCCGCAGGAATGAAAAACTGTTTTTT.

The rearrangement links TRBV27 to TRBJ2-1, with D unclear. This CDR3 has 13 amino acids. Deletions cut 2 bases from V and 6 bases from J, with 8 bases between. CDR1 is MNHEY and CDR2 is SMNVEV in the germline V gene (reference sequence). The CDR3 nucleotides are TGTGCCAGCAGTTTAGCCCCGGGCAATGAGCAGTTCTTC. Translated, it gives CASSLAPGNEQFF.

In DNA form, the CDR3 reads TGTGCCAGCAGCCTAAGCACTTCGGATACGCAGTATTTT. Its protein product is CASSLSTSDTQYF. The rearrangement links TRBV9 to TRBJ2-3, with unresolved D. Germline lookup yields CDR1 SGDLS and CDR2 YYNGEE. V dropped 4 bases and J dropped 6 bases, with 12 bases sitting between them. The CDR3 has 13 amino acids.